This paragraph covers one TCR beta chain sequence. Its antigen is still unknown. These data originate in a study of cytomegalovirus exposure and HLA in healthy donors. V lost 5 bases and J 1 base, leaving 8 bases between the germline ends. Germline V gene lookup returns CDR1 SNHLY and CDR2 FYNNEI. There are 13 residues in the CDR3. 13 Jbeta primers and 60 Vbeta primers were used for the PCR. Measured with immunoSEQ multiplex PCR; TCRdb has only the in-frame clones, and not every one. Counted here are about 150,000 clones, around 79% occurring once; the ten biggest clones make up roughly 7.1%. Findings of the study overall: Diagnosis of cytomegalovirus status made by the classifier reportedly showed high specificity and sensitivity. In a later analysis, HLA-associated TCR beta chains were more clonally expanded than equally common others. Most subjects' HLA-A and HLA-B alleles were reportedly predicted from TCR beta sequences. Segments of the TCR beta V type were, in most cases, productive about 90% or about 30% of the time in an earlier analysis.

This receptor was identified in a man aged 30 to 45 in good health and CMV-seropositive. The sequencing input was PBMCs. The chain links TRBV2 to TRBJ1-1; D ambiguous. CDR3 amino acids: CASSTDANTEAFF. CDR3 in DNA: TGTGCCAGCAGTACAGACGCGAACACTGAAGCTTTCTTT.